This T cell receptor beta chain was recorded in a study of cytomegalovirus exposure and HLA in healthy donors (dated by TCRdb to about 2017). At the level of the whole study: According to an earlier analysis of a few hundred of the donors, about 180 million T cells yielded some 120 million unique TCR beta sequences and more than 250 Gb of sequence data. An early release covering 500 to 750 HLA-typed donors comprised approximately 300 gigabases of sequencing data and some 79 million unique TCR sequences. Of the 350 to 400 genotyped donors, about 84% fell in the genetic ancestry cluster associated with self-reported Caucasian donors. The aim of the study was to test whether cataloging public T cell receptors could identify signatures of past pathogen exposure. The study profiled the T cell repertoires of some 610 subjects by immunosequencing and related them to cytomegalovirus serostatus. In addition to the first cohort of 666 subjects, a separate validation cohort of around 110 different subjects was used. The study combined high-throughput TCR immunosequencing, statistical association of individual TCRs with disease status, and machine learning to predict cytomegalovirus infection status. A later analysis re-analyzed previously published TCR beta repertoires from several hundred donors and added high-resolution HLA genotyping to study TCR occurrence patterns. Rather than drawing on any new phenotypic data, the later analysis identified candidate immune exposures from TCR beta sequences and the way those sequences occurred across donors. In an earlier analysis of 500 to 650 of the donors, high-throughput TCR beta sequencing was used to judge whether each TCR beta V gene segment behaved as functional or pseudogenic. Donor age, sex, ethnicity and CMV serostatus were collected together with the repertoire data. Genome-wide SNP genotypes for about 60% of the 666 donors were used in a later genetic analysis, which treated that subset as a discovery cohort. Every discovery cohort repertoire had been produced on one sequencing platform. HLA typing covered class I and class II loci at four-digit resolution. Typing coverage varied by locus: 629-630 donors for A, B, C, DRB1 and DQB1; 522 for DQA1; more than 600 for DPA1; approximately 470 for DPB1. Five DR-DQ haplotypes were handled as single units for association and clustering because linkage in the cohort was strong. Among almost 400 genotyped donors of the cohort, an average of about 240,000 unique TCR beta nucleotide sequences were sequenced per donor, 15% to 20% of them non-productive.

The CDR3 sequence holds 13 residues, the cysteine and phenylalanine included. The only DNA kept is the CDR3, 39 bases in frame from the first base. The germline V gene encodes CDR1 KGHSH and CDR2 LQKENI. The V and J ends are trimmed by 3 bases and 2 bases, leaving 8 bases between them. The research as a whole found: A later analysis found that TCR association rates varied across HLA loci, with DRB1 alleles showing the most associated TCRs and HLA-C alleles the fewest. Because the 87-base-pair reads could not distinguish some IMGT-functional V segments, including TRBV6-2 and TRBV6-3, those segments were excluded. Compared with equally common non-associated chains, HLA-associated TCR beta chains in a later analysis were more clonally expanded and had lower generation probabilities. Sequencing depth was assumed to be roughly uniform across donors in the presence/absence analyses, though that assumption may not hold. In both the original and validation cohorts, the classifier was reported to diagnose cytomegalovirus status with high specificity and sensitivity. For the cohort, immune exposure information was limited to CMV serostatus. An earlier analysis of roughly 570 of the donors showed that most TCR beta V segments appeared in productive rearrangements either about 87% or about 30% of the time, which broadly matched IMGT annotations. A further reported finding was that TCR beta sequences accurately predicted the HLA-A and HLA-B alleles for most subjects in the first cohort. Because HLA typing was unavailable for some donors at each locus, only the typed subset was used in association tests. In a later analysis, some 17,000 TCR beta sequences were associated with specific HLA alleles at a false discovery rate of 0.05. In vitro tests confirmed that a few of the cytomegalovirus-associated TCR beta chains recognize cytomegalovirus antigens. A later genetic analysis associated a missense DCLRE1C variant with V-gene and J-gene trimming of TCR beta chains, and an independent cohort replicated the association. Most TCR sequences were seen in very few donors, while some public TCRs were found in many individuals. Most CMV-associated TCR beta chains appeared to be HLA-restricted in a later analysis, and the HLA associations seemed to be driven largely by CMV exposure. In a later genetic analysis, fewer N-insertions in productive TCRs were reported among donors in an Asian-associated ancestry cluster than the roughly 700-donor mean. The authors suggested that the approach could potentially be generalized to other disease states and immunological phenotypes. In a later analysis, several top co-occurrence clusters were reported to appear linked to parvovirus B19, influenza, CMV and Epstein-Barr virus. When HLA alleles, especially DR and DQ, strongly co-occurred, TCR associations were difficult to assign to individual alleles. Because counts were too low, some 16 rarely observed V segments, including chromosome 9 orphons, were excluded from the earlier analysis of roughly 580 of the donors. A cluster of highly shared sequence variants was judged likely to be a technical artifact of the sequencing pipeline. In the study, some 180 TCR beta chains were listed as associated with cytomegalovirus. Linkage disequilibrium might explain the correlated functional status among segregating V segments, but an unknown experimental factor could not be ruled out. This cohort had only TCR beta chains sequenced, and the lack of alpha or paired-chain data limited which features could be detected.

Library generation was performed with the immunoSEQ multiplex PCR assay. For the multiplex PCR, a mixture combining 60 forward primers for TCR Vbeta segments and 13 reverse primers for TCR Jbeta segments was used. The CDR3 region of rearranged TCR beta genes was amplified from genomic DNA by a multiplex PCR assay. The amplified TCR beta libraries were sequenced on the Illumina HiSeq System as 87-base-pair reads. Regarding the original processing steps: In a later analysis, tens of millions of unique TCR beta chains were counted across the roughly 700 repertoires, and approximately 9.9 million of these chains were shared by at least two donors. A nearest-neighbor algorithm error-corrected the raw reads and collapsed the reads into unique sequences, merging closely related sequences to remove PCR and sequencing errors. Alignment of CDR3 sequences to IMGT reference sequences was used to assign V, D and J gene segments. Each retained sequence needed at least a six-nucleotide match to both a V gene segment and a J gene segment. Rearrangements were called productive when the CDR3 lacked stop codons and stayed in frame with V and J; all others were non-productive. CDR3 was defined by IMGT convention, running from the second conserved V-encoded cysteine to the conserved J-encoded phenylalanine. The earlier analysis of about 620 of the donors excluded sequences that lacked an unambiguous match to a single V gene segment. In an earlier analysis of 450 to 750 of the donors, a V segment was called functional when productive rearrangements were above 56.7%, and segregating when the standard deviation between donors exceeded 5%. A statistical classification framework was built to diagnose cytomegalovirus status from the catalog of TCR beta chain sequences. In a later analysis, V and J genes were assigned by comparing TCR nucleotide sequences against IMGT/GENE-DB human TR gene sequences. The TCRdist pipeline was used in a later analysis to assign CDR3 sequences and most-parsimonious VDJ recombination scenarios. A later analysis defined each TCR beta chain by its CDR3 amino acid sequence plus V-gene family, and excluded reads lacking a unique V-gene family. As a way to deal with suspected cross-contamination and a sequencing artifact, a later analysis dropped hundreds of nucleotide sequences that were highly shared and had low generation probability. In a later analysis, a clonal expansion index for each public chain was calculated from normalized within-repertoire ranks of inferred template counts. Generation probabilities in a later analysis came from a VDJ recombination model fitted to out-of-frame rearrangements, and those results were checked against IGoR. Hypergeometric tests were used in a later analysis to score TCR-TCR, TCR-HLA and TCR-CMV co-occurrence, with a repertoire-size bias correction applied to the TCR pairs. In a later analysis, false discovery rates were estimated by permuting HLA or CMV assignments 20 times. In a later analysis, co-occurring TCRs were grouped with DBSCAN, and TCRdist sequence similarity was added when clustering was performed within HLA-allele-positive subsets. Repertoires with fewer than 30,000 or more than 120,000 public chains were left out of co-occurrence clustering, as were a handful of repertoires with anomalous nucleotide sharing. TCRdb provides this immuneACCESS table in a form limited to in-frame rearrangements. Some clones are lacking; in checked studies, under half of them reflect an unresolved V gene, and why the rest are absent is not known. The D gene and trimming were derived from the DNA, and the V and J assignments and clone size from that table. Here the sample has about 120,000 clones; about 74% occur a single time. The leading ten clones occupy less than 3.5% of the sample.

The cohort was made up of hundreds of healthy bone marrow donors. At the time of sampling, all cohort members were nominally healthy, though unrecorded immune exposures were likely present. The donor was CMV seropositive and was included in the group of 250 to 300 seropositive cohort members. Each donor provided a peripheral blood sample, and peripheral blood mononuclear cells were used for TCR beta sequencing. The Qiagen DNeasy Blood Extraction Kit was used to extract genomic DNA from the blood cell samples. Remarks on this clone: Its antigen has not been determined. No base quality information exists; no much larger clone differs at one position.

This clonotype was sampled from a woman aged 40 to 50 in good health and CMV-seropositive. The sequence is built from TRBV18 and TRBJ2-7; possibly the D gene is TRBD1, per 5 matching bases. Sequencing input: PBMCs. The CDR3 here reads CASSPPTAYEQYF. Here is the DNA: TGTGCCAGCTCACCCCCGACAGCCTACGAGCAGTACTTC. Reference TRBV18 and TRBJ2-7 proteins supply the regions before and after the CDR3; the full variable domain is: NAGVMQNPRHLVRRRGQEARLRCSPMKGHSHVYWYRQLPEEGLKFMVYLQKENIIDESGMPKERFSAEFPKEGPSILRIQQVVRGDSAAYFCASSPPTAYEQYFGPGTRLTVT.